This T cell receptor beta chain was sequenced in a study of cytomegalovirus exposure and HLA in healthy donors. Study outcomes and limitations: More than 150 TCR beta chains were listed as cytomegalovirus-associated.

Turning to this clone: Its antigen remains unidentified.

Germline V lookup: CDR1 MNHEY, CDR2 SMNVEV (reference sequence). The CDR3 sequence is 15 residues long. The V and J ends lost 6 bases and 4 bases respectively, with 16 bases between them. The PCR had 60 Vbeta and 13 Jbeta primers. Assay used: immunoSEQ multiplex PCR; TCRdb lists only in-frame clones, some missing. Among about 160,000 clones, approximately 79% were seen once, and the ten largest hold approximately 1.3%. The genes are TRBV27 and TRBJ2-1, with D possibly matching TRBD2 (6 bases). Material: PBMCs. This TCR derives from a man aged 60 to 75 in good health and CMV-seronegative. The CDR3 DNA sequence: TGTGCCAGCAGACAATCGGAGGGAAGATACAATGAGCAGTTCTTC. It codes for CASRQSEGRYNEQFF.